This is a list of T cell receptor beta chains from one sample in a study of CD4 T cells in relation to SARS-CoV-2 and coronaviruses. Only in-frame clones appear in the TCRdb table, and some are missing; sequencing was by immunoSEQ multiplex PCR. Of 50,000 to 70,000 clones listed, about 91% are singletons. The sequencing input was naive CD4+ T cells from PBMCs. The receptors derive from an adult with COVID-19. Each CDR3 is given with its conserved first and last residue. A D gene is named only where the DNA matches it firmly. Only part of the rows carry a size: once, few, many, or a class if the clone is expanded.

d_call j_call clone_size v_call cdr3_nt cdr3_aa
. TRBJ2-1 . TRBV20-1 TGCAGTGCTAGTCGTCCCCCTTACAATGAGCAGTTCTTC CSASRPPYNEQFF
TRBD1 TRBJ2-3 . TRBV27 TGTGCCAGCAGCTATAGAGGGACAGGGCTACGGGGCACAGATACGCAGTATTTT CASSYRGTGLRGTDTQYF
. TRBJ1-2 . TRBV28 TGTGCCAGCAGTTCAGGGAGCTATGGCTACACCTTC CASSSGSYGYTF
. TRBJ2-3 . TRBV28 TGTGCCAGCAGTTTGGGTGAAACCACAGATACGCAGTATTTT CASSLGETTDTQYF
TRBD1 TRBJ1-4 once TRBV6-1 TGTGCCAGCAGTGATGGGGGACAGCGTAATGAAAAACTGTTTTTT CASSDGGQRNEKLFF
TRBD2 TRBJ2-1 . TRBV2 TGTGCCAGCATTTTACTAGCGGGGATCAATGAGCAGTTCTTC CASILLAGINEQFF
TRBD1 TRBJ2-1 . TRBV10-3 TGTGCCACTCGGACAGGGAGAGATAATGAGCAGTTCTTC CATRTGRDNEQFF
. TRBJ2-1 . TRBV3-1/TRBV3-2 TGTGCCAGCAGCCACACGATTTGGGAGCAGTTCTTC CASSHTIWEQFF
. TRBJ2-6 . TRBV7-2 TGTGCCAGCAGCTTAGGTCCGGGGGCTGGGGCCAACGTCCTGACTTTC CASSLGPGAGANVLTF
. TRBJ2-2 . TRBV10-3 TGTGCCATCAAAGGGGACGCCAAACTGAACACCGGGGAGCTGTTTTTT CAIKGDAKLNTGELFF
TRBD2 TRBJ2-5 . TRBV2 TGTGCCAGCAGAGCTGGACTAGCGGGATTAGAGACCCAGTACTTC CASRAGLAGLETQYF
. TRBJ1-2 few TRBV7-2 TGTGCCAGCAGCTTAATCCCCCAGTCCTATGGCTACACCTTC CASSLIPQSYGYTF
. TRBJ2-3 once TRBV4-1 TGCGCCAGCAGCCACTTAGCGGATACGCAGTATTTT CASSHLADTQYF
. TRBJ1-5 . TRBV30 TGTGCCTGGAGTCGAGGACAGTTCAATCAGCCCCAGCATTTT CAWSRGQFNQPQHF
. TRBJ1-1 . TRBV4-2 TGTGCCAGCAGCCAAGAAACACCCGATCTGAACACTGAAGCTTTCTTT CASSQETPDLNTEAFF
. TRBJ2-2 . TRBV4-1 TGCGCCAGCAGCCGAGCTCTGGGCAGCACCGGGGAGCTGTTTTTT CASSRALGSTGELFF
TRBD1 TRBJ2-1 . TRBV5-5 TGTGCCAGCAGCCTGGTGGGGACAGGGGGATACAATGAGCAGTTCTTC CASSLVGTGGYNEQFF
TRBD1 TRBJ2-2 . TRBV6-6 TGTGCCAGCAGTTCGGGGACAGGGGGCACCGGGGAGCTGTTTTTT CASSSGTGGTGELFF
. TRBJ1-4 once TRBV9 TGTGCCAGCAGCGTTACCGGCCTCCCAAATGAAAAACTGTTTTTT CASSVTGLPNEKLFF
. TRBJ1-5 . TRBV9 TGTGCCAGCAGCGTAGAACCCCTTCAGCCCCAGCATTTT CASSVEPLQPQHF
TRBD1 TRBJ1-1 . TRBV7-3 TGTGCCAGCAGCCTGACAGGGATCGTGGGGAGGACTGAAGCTTTCTTT CASSLTGIVGRTEAFF
TRBD2 TRBJ2-1 . TRBV10-3 TGTGCCATTCTAGCGGGAGGGATCAATGAGCAGTTCTTC CAILAGGINEQFF
. TRBJ2-5 . TRBV7-7 TGTGCCAGCAGCTTAGTTATGTCCCAAGAGACCCAGTACTTC CASSLVMSQETQYF
TRBD1 TRBJ1-5 . TRBV2 TGTGCCAGCAGTGAGGAGGTCAGGGGGGGCAATCAGCCCCAGCATTTT CASSEEVRGGNQPQHF
TRBD2 TRBJ2-1 . TRBV27 TGTGCCAGCAGTTTATCATCTGGCGGGAGGGCCAGGAATGAGCAGTTCTTC CASSLSSGGRARNEQFF
. TRBJ1-2 . TRBV6-5 TGTGCCAGCAACAAACAGGGCCCCTTTGGTGGCTACACCTTC CASNKQGPFGGYTF
TRBD2 TRBJ2-3 . TRBV28 TGTGCCAGTGGAGCAGCGGGAAAGGATACGCAGTATTTT CASGAAGKDTQYF
TRBD2 TRBJ2-2 . TRBV28 TGTGCCAGCAGTTTATTTGGGACTAGACTCACCGGGGAGCTGTTTTTT CASSLFGTRLTGELFF
TRBD1 TRBJ2-3 once TRBV2 TGTGCCACTGGACAGGACACAGATACGCAGTATTTT CATGQDTDTQYF
. TRBJ2-2 . TRBV7-3 TGTGCCAGCAGCAAAGACGTCCCCGGGGAGCTGTTTTTT CASSKDVPGELFF
. TRBJ1-5 . TRBV2 TGTGCCAGCAGTTATGACAGCATAAATCAGCCCCAGCATTTT CASSYDSINQPQHF
. TRBJ2-2 . TRBV10-2 TGCGCCACCTCGGACCGGACCAGGTACCCCACCGGGGAGCTGTTTTTT CATSDRTRYPTGELFF
TRBD2 TRBJ2-7 . TRBV28 TGTGCCAGCAGGACTAGCGGGAGCTCCTACGAGCAGTACTTC CASRTSGSSYEQYF
TRBD2 TRBJ2-5 . TRBV7-9 TGTGCCAGCAGTATAGCGGGACGAGAGACCCAGTACTTC CASSIAGRETQYF
TRBD2 TRBJ2-5 . TRBV28 TGTGCCAGCAGTTTAGGACTAGCGGCGTCACAAAAAGAGACCCAGTACTTC CASSLGLAASQKETQYF
. TRBJ1-1 few TRBV28 TGTGCCAGCCGGGAGTCTGGGATGAACACTGAAGCTTTCTTT CASRESGMNTEAFF
. TRBJ2-7 . TRBV20-1 TGCAGTGCCAGCAAAGGGCCCGAGCAGTACTTC CSASKGPEQYF
. TRBJ2-1 . TRBV5-3 TGTGCCAGAAGCTTGGGCGGGAAAGAGTTCTTC CARSLGGKEFF
TRBD1 TRBJ2-2 . TRBV3-1/TRBV3-2 TGTGCCAGCAGCCAAACGGACAGGGCCCCACGGGGGGAGCTGTTTTTT CASSQTDRAPRGELFF
. TRBJ1-6 few TRBV5-1 TGCGCCAGCAGCCCCGGCCCAGCAGATAATTCACCCCTCCACTTT CASSPGPADNSPLHF
. TRBJ2-1 . TRBV28 TGTGCCAGCAGCAGACCGCTAAGGGATGAGCAGTTCTTC CASSRPLRDEQFF
. TRBJ2-4 . TRBV11-1 TGTGCCAGCAGCCAGGGAGGAACAGGGAACATTCAGTACTTC CASSQGGTGNIQYF
. TRBJ1-4 . TRBV5-6 TGTGCCAGCAGCTCCGGATGGTTCCGGTGGGGGGAAAAACTGTTTTTT CASSSGWFRWGEKLFF
. TRBJ2-1 . TRBV6-5 TGTGCCAGCGTAATAGTGCCTAACAATGAGCAGTTCTTC CASVIVPNNEQFF
. TRBJ2-2 once TRBV6-1 TGTGCCAGCAGTGGGCCCGGGACATGGAACACCGGGGAGCTGTTTTTT CASSGPGTWNTGELFF
TRBD1 TRBJ1-5 . TRBV7-9 TGTGCCAGCAGCAAAACAGGGGAGGGACGGCAGCCCCAGCATTTT CASSKTGEGRQPQHF
. TRBJ2-7 . TRBV28 TGTGCCAGCAGCACCGGGACCCGGACCTACGAGCAGTACTTC CASSTGTRTYEQYF
TRBD1 TRBJ2-6 once TRBV5-4 TGTGCCAGCAATCCGACAGGGGGATACTCTGGGGCCAACGTCCTGACTTTC CASNPTGGYSGANVLTF
TRBD1 TRBJ1-1 . TRBV27 TGTGCCAGCAGATCATCCAGGGGGCCTGGCACTGAAGCTTTCTTT CASRSSRGPGTEAFF
. TRBJ2-3 . TRBV30 TGTGCCTGGAACAGCGGAGATACGCAGTATTTT CAWNSGDTQYF
. TRBJ1-2 . TRBV3-1/TRBV3-2 TGTGCCAGCAGCCAAGGGAGGGGTGGCTACACCTTC CASSQGRGGYTF
. TRBJ2-1 . TRBV12-2 TGTGCAAGTCGCTTAGTCGGGGACAGGGGGGTAAATGAGCAGTTCTTC CASRLVGDRGVNEQFF